The next 18 T cell receptor beta chains were all read from a single sample in a study of radiotherapy plus CTLA-4 blockade in lung cancer. The table came from immunoSEQ multiplex PCR; TCRdb's copy has only in-frame clones and leaves some out. The top ten clones hold roughly 0.85% of a sample with 90,000 to 95,000 clones, 83% of them seen once. The sample in question was peripheral blood, obtained from a patient treated with radiotherapy plus ipilimumab. These receptors were collected from a human donor with non-small cell lung cancer who had stable disease on radiotherapy plus ipilimumab.

This sequence joins TRBV21-1 and TRBJ2-5. TRBV21-1 is tagged as a pseudogene. This CDR3 contains 13 residues. CDR3 in amino acids: CASSKGRQSTPYF. In nucleotides, the CDR3 is TGTGCCAGCAGCAAAGGACGTCAGAGCACTCCGTACTTC.

This clone was found once. This sequence joins TRBV28 and TRBJ1-6; 8 bases are shared with TRBD1. There are 13 residues in the CDR3. Trimming took 10 bases from V and 8 from J; bases not matched to a gene: 7. The germline V gene has CDR1 MDHEN and CDR2 SYDVKM. DNA for the CDR3: TGTGCCACCAAGGGACAGGTATATTCACCCCTCCACTTT. As protein: CATKGQVYSPLHF.

This clone was picked up one time. The chain recombines TRBV9 with TRBJ2-5; D may match TRBD1 or TRBD2 (5 bases each). The CDR3 covers 14 residues. CDR1 SGDLS and CDR2 YYNGEE come from the germline V gene. V shed 4 bases and J shed 5 bases, with 15 bases lying between them. The CDR3 is CASSIDSWGETQYF. As DNA, the CDR3 is TGTGCCAGCAGCATCGACTCCTGGGGGGAGACCCAGTACTTC.

The chain has TRBV28 and TRBJ1-1; the D gene is possibly TRBD1 (5 bases). Looked up from germline, CDR1 is MDHEN and CDR2 is SYDVKM. Trimming left V 10 bases short and J 4 bases short, with 16 bases between. This CDR3 comprises 13 residues. In DNA form, the CDR3 reads TGTGCCACCTCGTCGGGGGGTGCCACTGAAGCTTTCTTT. Translating gives CATSSGGATEAFF.

This chain connects TRBV7-9 to TRBJ2-7, with D possibly matching TRBD1 (6 bases). The CDR3 loop spans 14 amino acids. Trimming stripped 1 base from V and 3 bases from J, with 10 bases between. Germline-derived CDR1 and CDR2 are SEHNR and FQNEAQ (reference sequence). CDR3 sequence: CASSLVQGNYEQYF. Written as DNA, the CDR3 is TGTGCCAGCAGCTTAGTACAGGGTAACTACGAGCAGTACTTC.

The chain links TRBV10-3 to TRBJ2-5; D tentatively fits TRBD1 or TRBD2 (5 bases each). CDR1 and CDR2 (germline): ENHRY, SYGVKD. Trimming stripped 7 bases from V and 3 bases from J, with 12 bases between. This CDR3 has 13 amino acids. CDR3 sequence (DNA): TGTGCCATCAATAGGGACGGGAAAGAGACCCAGTACTTC. As protein: CAINRDGKETQYF.

The chain employs TRBV5-1 and TRBJ1-1, with a tentative D call TRBD1 (6 bases). Germline CDR1 and CDR2: SGHRS and YFSETQ. The CDR3 spans 15 residues. Trimming took off 0 bases at V and 0 bases at J, with 9 bases between the two ends. The CDR3 spells CASSLAPGVNTEAFF. DNA for the CDR3: TGCGCCAGCAGCTTGGCCCCAGGGGTGAACACTGAAGCTTTCTTT. The variable domain in full, with the rest retrieved from reference TRBV5-1 and TRBJ1-1, is KAGVTQTPRYLIKTRGQQVTLSCSPISGHRSVSWYQQTPGQGLQFLFEYFSETQRNKGNFPGRFSGRQFSNSRSEMNVSTLELGDSALYLCASSLAPGVNTEAFFGQGTRLTVV.

This clone was seen just once. This chain uses TRBV5-1 with TRBJ2-3; 10 bases map to TRBD2. V was pared by 0 bases and J by 7 bases, with 5 bases of the junction left unmatched. The CDR3 has 15 amino acids. CDR1 SGHRS and CDR2 YFSETQ come from the germline V gene. The CDR3 coding sequence is TGCGCCAGCAGCTTGGCGGTAGCGGGGGGTAATACGCAGTATTTT. As protein: CASSLAVAGGNTQYF.

The CDR3 loop reads CASSPKAGLGATEAFF. CDR3 nucleotide sequence: TGTGCCAGCAGCCCCAAGGCCGGACTGGGCGCCACTGAAGCTTTCTTT. The V call is TRBV5-4, the J call TRBJ1-1; D gene uncertain. This CDR3 has 16 residues. Trimming pared 4 bases from V and 4 bases from J, leaving 20 bases between. The germline CDR1 and CDR2 sequences are SGHNT and YYREEE (reference sequence).

The chain employs TRBV11-2 and TRBJ2-3, with 8 bases aligning to TRBD2. The germline CDR1 and CDR2 sequences are SGHAT and FQNNGV. V dropped 1 base and J dropped 6; count of bases not matched to a gene: 3. CDR3 length: 14 residues. CDR3 amino acids: CASSLGLAGDTQYF. In DNA, the CDR3 is TGTGCCAGCAGCTTAGGGCTAGCGGGCGATACGCAGTATTTT.

The chain joins TRBV23-1 to TRBJ2-5; 8 bases line up with TRBD2. TRBV23-1 is reported as an ORF; its role is uncertain. V was pared by 9 bases and J by 2 bases, with 5 bases of the junction left unmatched. The CDR3 sequence is 13 residues long. The CDR3 here is CARAAGGQETQYF. CDR3 in DNA: TGCGCCAGAGCGGCGGGGGGTCAAGAGACCCAGTACTTC.

The V gene is TRBV11-2, the J gene TRBJ1-1, with TRBD1 as a possible D gene (5 bases). Germline CDR1 reads SGHAT; CDR2 reads FQNNGV. V dropped 1 base and J dropped 1 base, with 10 bases sitting between them. The CDR3 extends over 15 amino acids. CDR3 amino acids: CASSLAGRGNTEAFF. The DNA for the CDR3 is TGTGCCAGCAGCTTAGCAGGGCGGGGGAACACTGAAGCTTTCTTT.

This clone appeared a single time. The V gene is TRBV18, the J gene TRBJ2-5, with 7 bases fitting TRBD2. CDR3 length equals 15 residues. J lost 2 bases, V lost 2 bases, and 5 bases had no gene match. Germline CDR1 and CDR2: KGHSH and LQKENI. CDR3 sequence: CASSPSLAEQETQYF. DNA for the CDR3: TGTGCCAGCTCACCAAGTCTAGCGGAACAAGAGACCCAGTACTTC.

The chain employs TRBV10-1 and TRBJ2-3, with 10 nucleotides matching TRBD2. The CDR3 runs 16 residues. V was clipped by 5 bases and J by 6 bases; unmatched bases: 11. The germline gives CDR1 WNHNN, CDR2 SYGVQD (reference sequence). CDR3 protein: CASSLSPSGSGDTQYF. In DNA, the CDR3 is TGCGCCAGCAGTCTATCACCTAGCGGGAGTGGGGATACGCAGTATTTT.

This chain joins TRBV9 and TRBJ2-5; D uncertain. CDR1 is SGDLS and CDR2 is YYNGEE in the germline V gene. There are 14 residues in the CDR3. Trimming cost V 0 bases and J 5 bases, with 11 bases left between them. The DNA of the CDR3 is TGTGCCAGCAGCGTAGGTGGGGTGGGGGAGACCCAGTACTTC. Translation: CASSVGGVGETQYF.

The chain employs TRBV18 and TRBJ1-1, with 10 bases identical to TRBD1. Germline CDR1 KGHSH, CDR2 LQKENI. This CDR3 spans 13 amino acids. The junction had 4 bases not matched to a gene; V was cut back by 7 bases and J by 5 bases. DNA for the CDR3: TGTGCCAGCTGCCGGGACAGGGGTACTGAAGCTTTCTTT. It encodes CASCRDRGTEAFF.

The chain combines TRBV7-9 with TRBJ1-4; perhaps TRBD1 as D (5 bases). CDR3 length: 15 amino acids. From germline, CDR1 is SEHNR and CDR2 FQNEAQ (reference sequence). V was clipped by 5 bases and J by 6 bases, with 16 bases between them. CDR3 sequence (DNA): TGTGCCAGCAGCCCCCCGGGCAGGGTGGATGAAAAACTGTTTTTT. Translation: CASSPPGRVDEKLFF.

The count of this clone is one. The V gene is TRBV5-1, the J gene TRBJ2-7; 7 nucleotides line up with TRBD2. The CDR3 is made up of 14 amino acids. The V gene's germline CDR1 is SGHRS and CDR2 YFSETQ. Trimming took 0 bases from V and 6 from J; bases not matched to a gene: 6. The DNA of the CDR3 is TGCGCCAGCAGCTTGGTGGTAGGGGAGGGCGAGCAGTACTTC. Translating gives CASSLVVGEGEQYF.